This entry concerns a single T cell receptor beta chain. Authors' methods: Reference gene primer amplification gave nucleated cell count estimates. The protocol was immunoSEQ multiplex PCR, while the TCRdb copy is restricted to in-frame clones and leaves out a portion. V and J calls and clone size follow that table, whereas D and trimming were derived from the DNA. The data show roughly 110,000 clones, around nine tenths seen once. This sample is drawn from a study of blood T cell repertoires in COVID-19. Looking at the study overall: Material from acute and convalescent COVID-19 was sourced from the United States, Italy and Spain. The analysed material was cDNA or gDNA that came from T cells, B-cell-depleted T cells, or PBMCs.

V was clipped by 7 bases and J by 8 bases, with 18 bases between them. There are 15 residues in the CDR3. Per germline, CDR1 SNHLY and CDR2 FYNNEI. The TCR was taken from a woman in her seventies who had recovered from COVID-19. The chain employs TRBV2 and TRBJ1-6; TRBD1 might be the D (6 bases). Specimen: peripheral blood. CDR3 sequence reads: CASNGTPGRDSPLHF. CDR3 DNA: TGTGCCAGCAATGGGACACCAGGAAGGGATTCACCCCTCCACTTT.